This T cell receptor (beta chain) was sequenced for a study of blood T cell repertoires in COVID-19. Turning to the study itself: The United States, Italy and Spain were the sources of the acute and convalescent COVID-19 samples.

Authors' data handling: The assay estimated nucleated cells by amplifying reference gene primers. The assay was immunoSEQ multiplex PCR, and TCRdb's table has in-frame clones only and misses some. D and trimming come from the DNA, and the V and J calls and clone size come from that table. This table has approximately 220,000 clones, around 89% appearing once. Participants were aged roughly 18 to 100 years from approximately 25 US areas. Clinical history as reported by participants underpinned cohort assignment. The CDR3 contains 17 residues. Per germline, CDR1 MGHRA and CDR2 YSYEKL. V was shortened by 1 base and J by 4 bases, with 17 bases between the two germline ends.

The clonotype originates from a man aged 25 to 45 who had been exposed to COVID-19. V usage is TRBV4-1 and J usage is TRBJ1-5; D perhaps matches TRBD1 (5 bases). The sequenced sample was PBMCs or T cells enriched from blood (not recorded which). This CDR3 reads CASSQVPSGGINQPQHF. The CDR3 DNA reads TGCGCCAGCAGCCAAGTCCCTAGCGGGGGAATTAATCAGCCCCAGCATTTT.